The 22 T cell receptor beta chains below were found in one sample sequenced in a study of T-cell reconstitution after alpha-beta-depleted transplantation in children. Construction of the TCRbeta library involved unique molecular identifiers. TCRdb re-analysed the PCR reads in MiXCR, keeping a single row per CDR3 protein. There are hundreds of thousands of distinct CDR3 sequences in the sample; over 9.5% occur only once, and 2% to 2.5% lies in the top ten. The sample consisted of PBMCs, taken before TCRalphabeta/CD19-depleted stem cell transplant. The receptor source for this set is a child younger than 10 with inherited bone marrow failure, due to receive a stem cell transplant.

This clonotype was seen repeatedly, ten times or more. The chain is built from TRBV27 and TRBJ2-7; D not certain. Trimming stripped 3 bases from V and 4 bases from J, with 16 bases between. This CDR3 spans 15 amino acids. Germline V gives CDR1 MNHEY, CDR2 SMNVEV (reference sequence). CDR3 DNA sequence: TGTGCCAGCAGTTTTGTGCAGACGGCATGGTACGAGCAGTACTTC. Amino acids: CASSFVQTAWYEQYF.

This clonotype showed up just a few times. The chain carries TRBV20-1 and TRBJ2-7; D perhaps matches TRBD1 (5 bases). Germline V gives CDR1 DFQATT, CDR2 SNEGSKA (reference sequence). V lost 0 bases and J lost 2, with 8 bases in between. The CDR3 extends over 13 amino acids. This chain's CDR3 is CSARDSRAYEQYF. CDR3 sequence (DNA): TGCAGTGCTAGAGATTCCAGGGCCTACGAGCAGTACTTC.

This clonotype was detected ten times or more. The V gene is TRBV7-1, the J gene TRBJ2-3; D perhaps matches TRBD1 (6 bases). TRBV7-1 carries the ORF label, with uncertain function. CDR3 size: 22 residues. Trimming took off 3 bases at V and 0 bases at J, with 31 bases between the two ends. CDR3 in DNA: TGTGCCAGCAGCTCCAAACCCCCTCTACACCCACTACAGGGATGGAGCACAGATACGCAGTATTTT. Encoded protein: CASSSKPPLHPLQGWSTDTQYF.

This clonotype was observed at least ten times. The CDR3 DNA follows: TGTGCCAGCAGCTTAGGTGCCGGTTTGACTAATGAAAAACTGTTTTTT. Translation gives CASSLGAGLTNEKLFF. The gene calls are TRBV5-5 and TRBJ1-4; D uncertain. Trimming pared 2 bases from V and 2 bases from J, leaving 13 bases between. Germline-derived CDR1 and CDR2 are SGHKS and YYEKEE (reference sequence). The length of the CDR3 is 16 residues.

The chain recombines TRBV6-2 or TRBV6-3 with TRBJ2-1; perhaps TRBD2 as D (6 bases). CDR1 is MNHEY, CDR2 SVGEGT, per germline. V lost 4 bases to trimming and J lost 9 bases, with 13 bases between them. The CDR3 loop spans 13 amino acids. CDR3 region: CASSWSRGTEQFF. The CDR3 DNA reads as TGTGCCAGCAGTTGGTCGCGGGGCACTGAGCAGTTCTTC.

The rearrangement uses TRBV5-1 and TRBJ2-1, with 7 bases matching TRBD2. There are 16 residues in the CDR3. Germline V gives CDR1 SGHRS, CDR2 YFSETQ. Trimming cost V 0 bases and J 7 bases; bases outside gene matches: 10. For the CDR3, the DNA is TGCGCCAGCAGCTTGGCCAGCGGGATTACCGGGAATGAGCAGTTCTTC. Its protein product is CASSLASGITGNEQFF.

This clonotype has a count of ten or more. V is TRBV7-9 and J is TRBJ2-1; TRBD2 is a possible D gene (5 bases). Trimming took off 5 bases at V and 5 bases at J, with 16 bases between the two ends. CDR1 and CDR2 (germline): SEHNR, FQNEAQ (reference sequence). This CDR3 is built from 15 residues. CDR3: CASSHGISGNNEQFF. The CDR3 nucleotides are TGTGCCAGCAGCCATGGGATCAGCGGTAACAATGAGCAGTTCTTC.

This clonotype was counted many times. The V and J genes are TRBV10-3 and TRBJ2-3; 7 bases align to TRBD2. This CDR3 is 16 amino acids long. Germline CDR1 and CDR2: ENHRY and SYGVKD. The V and J ends lost 4 bases and 2 bases, in that order; junction bases with no gene match: 9. The CDR3 loop is CAISGLAGVLTDTQYF. CDR3 nucleotides: TGTGCCATCAGTGGACTTGCGGGAGTTCTCACAGATACGCAGTATTTT.

Here the CDR3 reads CATSIWTVSGANVLTF. DNA for the CDR3: TGTGCCACCAGCATTTGGACAGTCTCTGGGGCCAACGTCCTGACTTTC. The rearrangement joins TRBV15 to TRBJ2-6; D is perhaps TRBD1 (6 bases). Germline CDR1 reads LNHNV; CDR2 reads YYDKDF (reference sequence). V was pared by 4 bases and J by 0 bases, with 10 bases between. The CDR3 is made up of 16 amino acids.

This clonotype was seen ten or more times. V gene TRBV20-1 combines with J gene TRBJ2-4; a weak D match, TRBD2 (5 bases). The germline gives CDR1 DFQATT, CDR2 SNEGSKA (reference sequence). The CDR3 length is 13 residues. V was pared by 6 bases and J by 8 bases, with 17 bases between. CDR3 protein: CSALDRLGDIQYF. In DNA form, the CDR3 reads TGCAGTGCCTTGGACCGCCTCGGGGACATTCAGTACTTC.

This clonotype has ten or more counts. The V and J genes are TRBV25-1 and TRBJ2-2, with a possible D match to TRBD2 (6 bases). V lost 4 bases to trimming and J lost 5 bases, with 11 bases between them. This CDR3 has 14 amino acids. Germline-derived CDR1 and CDR2 are MGHDK and SYGVNS. The CDR3 nucleotides read TGTGCCAGCAGTGTCGGGACTGATACCGGGGAGCTGTTTTTT. Translated: CASSVGTDTGELFF.

A word on this clonotype: A much larger clone differs from this one at a single base, so this may be a read error. The V call is TRBV4-3, the J call TRBJ2-1, with 8 bases identical to TRBD2. Germline CDR1 and CDR2: LGHNA and YSLEER. The CDR3 runs to 15 residues. The V gene end was trimmed by 5 bases and the J gene end by 9 bases; junction bases not matched to a gene: 12. CDR3 nucleotides: TGCGCCAGCAGCTCCCAGACTAGCGCTACTCGTGAGCAGTTCTTC. Protein sequence: CASSSQTSATREQFF.

This clonotype was observed at least ten times. The chain is built from TRBV5-1 and TRBJ2-3, with D tentatively TRBD1 or TRBD2 (5 bases each). The CDR3 has 14 amino acids. Germline loops: CDR1 SGHRS, CDR2 YFSETQ. V lost 4 bases and J lost 2, with 11 bases in between. The CDR3 loop reads CASSPGTNTDTQYF. Here the CDR3 DNA reads TGCGCCAGCAGCCCTGGGACCAACACAGATACGCAGTATTTT.

This chain links TRBV20-1 with TRBJ1-4, with 7 bases lining up with TRBD1. The CDR3 totals 13 residues. Per the germline V gene, CDR1 is DFQATT and CDR2 is SNEGSKA (reference sequence). V was clipped by 7 bases and J by 7 bases; unmatched bases: 9. The CDR3 coding sequence is TGCAGTGTAACAGGGGCCCCGGGTGAAAAACTGTTTTTT. Translating it yields CSVTGAPGEKLFF.

This clonotype was recorded at least ten times. This chain joins TRBV3-1 and TRBJ2-1; 13 nucleotides match TRBD2. The germline gives CDR1 LGHDT, CDR2 YNNKEL (reference sequence). J was trimmed by 16 bases and V by 6 bases; bases with no gene match: 9. The CDR3 runs 13 residues. The chain's CDR3 is CASRDGTSGISFF. For the CDR3, the DNA is TGTGCCAGCAGGGACGGGACTAGCGGGATAAGCTTCTTC.

This clonotype was seen ten or more times. The V gene is TRBV27, the J gene TRBJ2-7, with TRBD2 as a possible D gene (6 bases). V lost 1 base, J lost 3 bases, and 10 bases lay in between. Germline V lookup: CDR1 MNHEY, CDR2 SMNVEV (reference sequence). The CDR3 is 14 amino acids. The DNA for the CDR3 is TGTGCCAGCAGTTTATGGGGACTGGGCTACGAGCAGTACTTC. It translates to CASSLWGLGYEQYF.

The table lists this clonotype with many counts. The chain has TRBV2 and TRBJ2-7, with D possibly matching TRBD1 (5 bases). The CDR3 has 13 amino acids. With 7 bases removed from V and 7 bases from J, the gap between germline ends came to 17 bases. In germline, CDR1 is SNHLY, CDR2 FYNNEI. The DNA for the CDR3 is TGTGCCAGCACGGTGGATGGGCCAGGGGAGCAGTACTTC. Protein: CASTVDGPGEQYF. Based on the CDR3 plus reference TRBV2 and TRBJ2-7, the full variable domain is EPEVTQTPSHQVTQMGQEVILRCVPISNHLYFYWYRQILGQKVEFLVSFYNNEISEKSEIFDDQFSVERPDGSNFTLKIRSTKLEDSAMYFCASTVDGPGEQYFGPGTRLTVT.

This clonotype has a count of ten or more. CDR3 loop: CASSEFAGSGDTQYF. DNA for the CDR3: TGTGCCAGCAGTGAATTCGCGGGATCGGGAGATACGCAGTATTTT. The rearrangement links TRBV25-1 to TRBJ2-3, with D possibly TRBD2 on 6 matching bases. This CDR3 comprises 15 residues. The V end lost 1 base, the J end lost 5 bases, and 13 bases lay between the germline ends. The germline V gene encodes CDR1 MGHDK and CDR2 SYGVNS. The whole variable domain, filled in from reference TRBV25-1 and TRBJ2-3, reads EADIYQTPRYLVIGTGKKITLECSQTMGHDKMYWYQQDPGMELHLIHYSYGVNSTEKGDLSSESTVSRIRTEHFPLTLESARPSHTSQYLCASSEFAGSGDTQYFGPGTRLTVL.

On this clonotype itself: Possible read error: a much larger clone is one base away. The chain employs TRBV11-2 and TRBJ2-7; maybe TRBD2 (7 bases). The V and J ends lost 5 bases and 6 bases respectively, with 17 bases between them. The length of the CDR3 is 14 residues. Looked up from germline, CDR1 is SGHAT and CDR2 is FQNNGV. The CDR3 is CASSVTGTIFEQYF. CDR3 DNA sequence: TGTGCCAGCAGCGTAACAGGGACTATCTTCGAGCAGTACTTC.

This clonotype was seen just once. The chain uses TRBV7-8 and TRBJ1-5; TRBD1 agrees at 9 bases. The J segment lost 9 bases and the V segment lost 5 bases, leaving 8 bases of the junction unmatched. Per germline, CDR1 SGHVS and CDR2 FQNEAQ. The CDR3 covers 14 residues. CDR3 protein: CASSPQGTGWPQHF. In nucleotides, the CDR3 is TGTGCCAGCAGCCCCCAAGGGACAGGGTGGCCCCAGCATTTT.

In this sample, this clonotype turned up many times. The chain combines TRBV9 with TRBJ1-1; D is uncertain. V dropped 0 bases and J dropped 4 bases, with 13 bases sitting between them. The CDR3 runs 15 residues. The germline CDR1 and CDR2 sequences are SGDLS and YYNGEE. The CDR3 nucleotides read TGTGCCAGCAGCGTAGATGTGTACGGCGGCACTGAAGCTTTCTTT. It encodes CASSVDVYGGTEAFF.

This clonotype has only a few counts. V and J are TRBV2 and TRBJ2-2, with TRBD1 as a possible D gene (7 bases). Germline V gene lookup returns CDR1 SNHLY and CDR2 FYNNEI. There are 14 residues in the CDR3. The V end lost 4 bases, the J end lost 4 bases, and 10 bases lay between the germline ends. The DNA for the CDR3 is TGTGCCAGCAGTGCCAGGGGGGCCACCGGGGAGCTGTTTTTT. As protein: CASSARGATGELFF.